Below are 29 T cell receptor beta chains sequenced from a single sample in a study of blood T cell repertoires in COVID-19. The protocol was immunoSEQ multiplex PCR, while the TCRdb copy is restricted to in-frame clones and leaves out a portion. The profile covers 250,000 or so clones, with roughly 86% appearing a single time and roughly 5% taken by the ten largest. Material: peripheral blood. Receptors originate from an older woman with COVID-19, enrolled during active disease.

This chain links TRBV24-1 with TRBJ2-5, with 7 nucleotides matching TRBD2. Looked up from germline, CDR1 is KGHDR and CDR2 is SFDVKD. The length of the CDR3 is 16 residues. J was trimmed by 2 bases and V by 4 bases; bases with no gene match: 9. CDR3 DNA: TGTGCCACCAGTGACCCCAGCGGGATTAGTCAAGAGACCCAGTACTTC. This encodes CATSDPSGISQETQYF.

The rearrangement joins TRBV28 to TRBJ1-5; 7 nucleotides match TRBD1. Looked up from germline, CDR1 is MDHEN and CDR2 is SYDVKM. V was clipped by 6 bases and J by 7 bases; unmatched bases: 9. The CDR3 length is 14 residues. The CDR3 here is CASRKTGEKQPQHF. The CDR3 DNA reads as TGTGCCAGCAGGAAAACAGGGGAAAAGCAGCCCCAGCATTTT.

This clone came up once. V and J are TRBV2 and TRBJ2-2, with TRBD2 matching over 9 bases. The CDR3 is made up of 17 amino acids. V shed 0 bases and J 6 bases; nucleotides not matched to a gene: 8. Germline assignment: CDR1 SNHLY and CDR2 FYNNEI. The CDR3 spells CASSEATSGLGPGELFF. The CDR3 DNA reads TGTGCCAGCAGTGAAGCGACTAGCGGCCTGGGGCCCGGGGAGCTGTTTTTT.

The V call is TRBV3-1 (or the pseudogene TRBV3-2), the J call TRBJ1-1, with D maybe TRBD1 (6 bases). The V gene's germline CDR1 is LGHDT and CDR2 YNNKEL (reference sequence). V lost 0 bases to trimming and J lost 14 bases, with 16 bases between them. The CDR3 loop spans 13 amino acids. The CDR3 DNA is TGTGCCAGCAGCCAAGACAGGGACACCTCCATCTTCTTT. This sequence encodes CASSQDRDTSIFF.

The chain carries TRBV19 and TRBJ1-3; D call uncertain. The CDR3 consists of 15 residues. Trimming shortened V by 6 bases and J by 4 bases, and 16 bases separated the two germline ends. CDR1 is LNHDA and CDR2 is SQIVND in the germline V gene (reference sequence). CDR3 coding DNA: TGTGCCAGTAGCGGCAGAACTGGGCTCGGAAACACCATATATTTT. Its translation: CASSGRTGLGNTIYF.

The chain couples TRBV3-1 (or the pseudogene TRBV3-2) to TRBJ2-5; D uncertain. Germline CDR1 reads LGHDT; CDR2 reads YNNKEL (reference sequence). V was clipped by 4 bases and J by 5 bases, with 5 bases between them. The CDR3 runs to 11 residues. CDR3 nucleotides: TGTGCCAGCAGCCTCCGGGAGACCCAGTACTTC. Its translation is CASSLRETQYF.

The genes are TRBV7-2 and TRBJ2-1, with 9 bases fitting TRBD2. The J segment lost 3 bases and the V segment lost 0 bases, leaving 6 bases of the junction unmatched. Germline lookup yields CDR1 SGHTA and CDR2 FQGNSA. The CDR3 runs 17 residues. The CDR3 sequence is CASSLAPRLAVYNEQFF. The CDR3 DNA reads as TGTGCCAGCAGCTTAGCCCCCCGACTAGCGGTCTACAATGAGCAGTTCTTC.

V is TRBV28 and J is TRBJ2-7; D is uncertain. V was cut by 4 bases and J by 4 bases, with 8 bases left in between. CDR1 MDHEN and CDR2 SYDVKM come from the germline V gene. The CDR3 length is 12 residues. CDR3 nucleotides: TGTGCCAGCAGTTCCCCGCGATACGAGCAGTACTTC. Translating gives CASSSPRYEQYF. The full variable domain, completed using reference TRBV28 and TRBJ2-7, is DVKVTQSSRYLVKRTGEKVFLECVQDMDHENMFWYRQDPGLGLRLIYFSYDVKMKEKGDIPEGYSVSREKKERFSLILESASTNQTSMYLCASSSPRYEQYFGPGTRLTVT.

The CDR3 loop reads CASRTRDRAHEQYF. The DNA of the CDR3 is TGTGCCAGCAGAACCCGGGACAGGGCCCACGAGCAGTACTTC. V usage is TRBV28 and J usage is TRBJ2-7, with 9 bases lining up with TRBD1. This CDR3 has 14 residues. The ends lost 6 bases at V and 5 bases at J; junction bases unmatched: 8. Per the germline V gene, CDR1 is MDHEN and CDR2 is SYDVKM.

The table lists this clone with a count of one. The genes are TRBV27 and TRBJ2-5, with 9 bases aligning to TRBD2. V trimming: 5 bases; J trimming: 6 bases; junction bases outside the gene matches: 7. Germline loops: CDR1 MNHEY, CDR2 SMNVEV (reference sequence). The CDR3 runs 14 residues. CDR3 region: CASSPGLALKTQYF. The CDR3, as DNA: TGTGCCAGCAGTCCGGGACTAGCTTTGAAGACCCAGTACTTC.

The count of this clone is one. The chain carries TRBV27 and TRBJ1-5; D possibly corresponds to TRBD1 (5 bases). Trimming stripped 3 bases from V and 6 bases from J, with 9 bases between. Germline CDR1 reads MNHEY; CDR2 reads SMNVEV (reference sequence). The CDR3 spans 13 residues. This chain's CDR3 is CASSLGGSQPQHF. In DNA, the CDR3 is TGTGCCAGCAGTTTGGGGGGTAGTCAGCCCCAGCATTTT.

CDR3 protein: CASSPGQGIFGGYTF. The CDR3 DNA reads as TGTGCCAGCTCACCGGGACAGGGGATCTTCGGTGGCTACACCTTC. The rearrangement uses TRBV18 and TRBJ1-2, with 10 positions matching TRBD1. The V and J ends lost 3 bases and 7 bases, in that order; junction bases with no gene match: 8. Germline CDR1 reads KGHSH; CDR2 reads LQKENI. The CDR3 is 15 residues long.

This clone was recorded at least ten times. The CDR3 reads CASSVTTGMYGYTF. For the CDR3, the DNA is TGTGCCAGCAGTGTAACAACAGGGATGTATGGCTACACCTTC. V is TRBV2 and J is TRBJ1-2; the D gene is possibly TRBD1 (6 bases). The ends were cut back, 4 bases at V and 5 bases at J, with 14 bases in the middle. CDR3 length: 14 residues. Germline V gene data show CDR1 as SNHLY and CDR2 as FYNNEI.

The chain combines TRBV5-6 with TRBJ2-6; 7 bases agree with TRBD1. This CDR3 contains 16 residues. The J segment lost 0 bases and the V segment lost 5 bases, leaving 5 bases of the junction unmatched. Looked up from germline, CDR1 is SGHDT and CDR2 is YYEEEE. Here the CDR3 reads CASSQQGRSGANVLTF. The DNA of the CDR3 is TGTGCCAGCAGTCAACAGGGGCGCTCTGGGGCCAACGTCCTGACTTTC.

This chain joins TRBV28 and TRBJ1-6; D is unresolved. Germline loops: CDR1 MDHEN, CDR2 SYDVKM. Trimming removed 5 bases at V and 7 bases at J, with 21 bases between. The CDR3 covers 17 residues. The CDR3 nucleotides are TGTGCCAGCAGTGTGCGGGTGGCCGGGATGCGAAATTCACCCCTCCACTTT. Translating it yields CASSVRVAGMRNSPLHF.

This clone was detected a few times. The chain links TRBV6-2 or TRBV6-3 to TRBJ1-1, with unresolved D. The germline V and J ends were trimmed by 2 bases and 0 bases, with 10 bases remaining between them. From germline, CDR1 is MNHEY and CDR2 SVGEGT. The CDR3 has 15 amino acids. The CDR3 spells CASSYSGRMNTEAFF. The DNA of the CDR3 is TGTGCCAGCAGTTACAGCGGCAGGATGAACACTGAAGCTTTCTTT.

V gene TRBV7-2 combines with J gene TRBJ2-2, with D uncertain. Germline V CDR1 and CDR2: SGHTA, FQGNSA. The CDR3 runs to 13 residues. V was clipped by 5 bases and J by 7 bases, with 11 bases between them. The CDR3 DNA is TGTGCCAGCAGCGCGGTCCCCGACGGGGAGCTGTTTTTT. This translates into CASSAVPDGELFF.

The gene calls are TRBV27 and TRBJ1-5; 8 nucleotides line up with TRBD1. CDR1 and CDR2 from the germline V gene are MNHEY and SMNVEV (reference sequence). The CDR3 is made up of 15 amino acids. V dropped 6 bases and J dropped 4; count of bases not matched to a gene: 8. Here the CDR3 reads CASSSGQEFNQPQHF. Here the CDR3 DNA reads TGTGCCAGCAGCTCGGGACAGGAGTTTAATCAGCCCCAGCATTTT.

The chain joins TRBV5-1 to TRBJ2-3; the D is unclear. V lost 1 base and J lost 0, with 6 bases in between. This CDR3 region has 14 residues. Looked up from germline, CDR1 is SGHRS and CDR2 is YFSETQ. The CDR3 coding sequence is TGCGCCAGCAGCTTGCTCGGGAGCACAGATACGCAGTATTTT. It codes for CASSLLGSTDTQYF.

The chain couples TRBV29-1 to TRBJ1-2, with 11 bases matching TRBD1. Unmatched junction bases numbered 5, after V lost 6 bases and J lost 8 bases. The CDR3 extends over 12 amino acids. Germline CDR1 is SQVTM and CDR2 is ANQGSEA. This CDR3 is CSVGDRGVGYTF. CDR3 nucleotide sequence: TGCAGCGTCGGGGACAGGGGGGTCGGCTACACCTTC.

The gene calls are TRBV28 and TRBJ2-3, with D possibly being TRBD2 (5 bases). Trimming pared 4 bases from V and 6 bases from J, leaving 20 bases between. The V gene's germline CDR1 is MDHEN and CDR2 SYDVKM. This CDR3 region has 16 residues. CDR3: CASSSPHERKRDTQYF. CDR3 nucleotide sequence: TGTGCCAGCAGTTCTCCGCACGAGCGGAAGAGGGATACGCAGTATTTT.

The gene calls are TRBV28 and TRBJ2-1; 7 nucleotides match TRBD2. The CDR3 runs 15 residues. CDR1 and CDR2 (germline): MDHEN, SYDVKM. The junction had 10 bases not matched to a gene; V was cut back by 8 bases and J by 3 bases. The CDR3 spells CASGTPSGDYNEQFF. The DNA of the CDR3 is TGTGCCAGCGGTACTCCTAGCGGAGACTACAATGAGCAGTTCTTC. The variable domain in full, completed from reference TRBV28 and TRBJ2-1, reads DVKVTQSSRYLVKRTGEKVFLECVQDMDHENMFWYRQDPGLGLRLIYFSYDVKMKEKGDIPEGYSVSREKKERFSLILESASTNQTSMYLCASGTPSGDYNEQFFGPGTRLTVL.

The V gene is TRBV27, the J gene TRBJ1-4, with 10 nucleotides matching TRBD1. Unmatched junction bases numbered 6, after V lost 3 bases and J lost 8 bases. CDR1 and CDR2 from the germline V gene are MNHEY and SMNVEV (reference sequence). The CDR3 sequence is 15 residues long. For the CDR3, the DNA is TGTGCCAGCAGTTTCGCCGGACAGGGGGGCGAAAAACTGTTTTTT. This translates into CASSFAGQGGEKLFF.

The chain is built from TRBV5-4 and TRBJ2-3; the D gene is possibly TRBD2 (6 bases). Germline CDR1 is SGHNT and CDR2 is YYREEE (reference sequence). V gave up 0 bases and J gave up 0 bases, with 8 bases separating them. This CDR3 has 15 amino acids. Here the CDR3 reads CASSLGTTSTDTQYF. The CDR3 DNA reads TGTGCCAGCAGCTTGGGGACTACTAGCACAGATACGCAGTATTTT.

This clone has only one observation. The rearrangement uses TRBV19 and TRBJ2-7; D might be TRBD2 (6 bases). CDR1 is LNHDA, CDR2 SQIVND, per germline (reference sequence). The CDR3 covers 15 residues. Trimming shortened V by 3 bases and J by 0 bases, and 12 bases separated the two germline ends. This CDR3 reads CASSIRDSSSYEQYF. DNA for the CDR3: TGTGCCAGTAGTATCCGGGACTCGAGCTCCTACGAGCAGTACTTC.

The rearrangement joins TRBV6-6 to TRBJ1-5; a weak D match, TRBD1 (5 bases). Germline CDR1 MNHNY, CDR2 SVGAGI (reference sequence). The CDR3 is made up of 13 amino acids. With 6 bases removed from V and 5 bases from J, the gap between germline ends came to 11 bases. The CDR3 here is CASSYTTDQPQHF. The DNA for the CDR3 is TGTGCCAGCAGCTATACGACAGATCAGCCCCAGCATTTT.

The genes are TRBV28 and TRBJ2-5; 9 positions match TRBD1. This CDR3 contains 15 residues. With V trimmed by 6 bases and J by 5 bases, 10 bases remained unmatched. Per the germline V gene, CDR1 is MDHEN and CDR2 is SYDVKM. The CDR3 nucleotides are TGTGCCAGCAGAACCGGGACAGGGCAGTGGGAGACCCAGTACTTC. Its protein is CASRTGTGQWETQYF.

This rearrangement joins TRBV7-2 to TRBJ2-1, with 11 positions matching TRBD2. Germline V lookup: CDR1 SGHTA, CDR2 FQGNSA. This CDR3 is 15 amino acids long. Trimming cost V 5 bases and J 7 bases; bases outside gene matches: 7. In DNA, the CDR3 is TGTGCCAGCAGCGGGACTAGCGGAGGTCGGAATGAGCAGTTCTTC. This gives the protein CASSGTSGGRNEQFF.

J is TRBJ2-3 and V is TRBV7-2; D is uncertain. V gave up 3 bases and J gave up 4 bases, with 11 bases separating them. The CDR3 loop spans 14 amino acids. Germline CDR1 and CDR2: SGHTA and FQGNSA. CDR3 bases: TGTGCCAGCAGCTTCCCTAGTTTGGCAGATACGCAGTATTTT. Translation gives CASSFPSLADTQYF.